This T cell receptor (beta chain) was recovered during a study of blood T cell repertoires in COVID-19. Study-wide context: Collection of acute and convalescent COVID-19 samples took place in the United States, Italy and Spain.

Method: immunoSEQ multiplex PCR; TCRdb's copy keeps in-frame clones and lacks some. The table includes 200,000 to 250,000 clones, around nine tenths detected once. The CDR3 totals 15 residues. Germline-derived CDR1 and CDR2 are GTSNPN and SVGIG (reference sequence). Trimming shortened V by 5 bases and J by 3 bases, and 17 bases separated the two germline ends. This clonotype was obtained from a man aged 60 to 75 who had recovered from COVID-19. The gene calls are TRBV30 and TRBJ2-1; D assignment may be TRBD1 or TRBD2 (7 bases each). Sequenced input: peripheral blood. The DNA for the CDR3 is TGTGCCTGGGGACAGGTAGCGGGCCGCTACAATGAGCAGTTCTTC. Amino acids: CAWGQVAGRYNEQFF.